Below, one T cell receptor (beta chain) is given with its context. In the original workflow: Estimated nucleated cell counts came from reference gene primer amplification. TCRdb's copy holds only in-frame clones and misses some; the assay was immunoSEQ multiplex PCR. For V, J and clone size, that table is used; D and trimming come from the DNA. This sample has about 160,000 clones, with around 84% found just once. This sample was included in a study of blood T cell repertoires in COVID-19. For the study at large: Samples taken during acute and convalescent COVID-19 were collected in the United States, Italy and Spain. From T cells, B-cell-depleted T cells, or PBMCs came the material, which was cDNA or gDNA.

V lost 0 bases to trimming and J lost 7 bases; unmatched junction nucleotides: 13. Germline CDR1 KGHSH, CDR2 LQKENI. This CDR3 has 17 amino acids. The sample taken for sequencing was peripheral blood. The chain employs TRBV18 and TRBJ2-7, with 9 bases matching TRBD1. This TCR was recovered from a man in his fifties or sixties with active or convalescent COVID-19. The CDR3 region has the DNA TGTGCCAGCTCACCACCGGGACAGGGTCCCCGGAGGGAAGAGCAGTACTTC. It specifies CASSPPGQGPRREEQYF.